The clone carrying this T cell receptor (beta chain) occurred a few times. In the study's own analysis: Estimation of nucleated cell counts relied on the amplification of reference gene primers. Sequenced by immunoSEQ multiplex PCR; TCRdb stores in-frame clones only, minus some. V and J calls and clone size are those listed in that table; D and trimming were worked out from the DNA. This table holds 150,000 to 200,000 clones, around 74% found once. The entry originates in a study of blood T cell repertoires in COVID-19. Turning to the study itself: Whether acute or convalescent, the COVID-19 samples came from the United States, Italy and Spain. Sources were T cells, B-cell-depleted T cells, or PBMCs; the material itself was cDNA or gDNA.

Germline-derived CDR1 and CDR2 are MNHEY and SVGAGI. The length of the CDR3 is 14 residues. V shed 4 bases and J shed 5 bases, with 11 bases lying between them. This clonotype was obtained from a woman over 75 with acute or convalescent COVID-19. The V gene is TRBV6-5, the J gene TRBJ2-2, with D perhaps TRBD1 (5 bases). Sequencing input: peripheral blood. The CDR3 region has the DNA TGTGCCAGCAGTTGGCAGGGTGGTACCGGGGAGCTGTTTTTT. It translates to CASSWQGGTGELFF.